The T cell receptor beta chain described here comes from a study of CD8 T cells in Susac syndrome. TCR beta from blood CD8+ and CD4+ T cells was sequenced. The multiple sclerosis control group comprised treatment-naive patients with stable or active relapsing-remitting disease. The TEMRA cells underwent FACS enrichment, while the CD8+ and CD4+ T cells underwent negative isolation. Germline V lookup: CDR1 SNHLY, CDR2 FYNNEI. The CDR3 totals 15 residues. Trimming removed 5 bases from V and 3 bases from J; junction bases left unmatched: 5. RNA amounts of about 0.45 to 1 ug underwent reverse transcription with random hexamers. Coverage of TCR beta CDR3 amplification by immunoSEQ multiplex PCR extended to 54 Vbeta and 13 Jbeta. TCRdb re-called the immunoSEQ multiplex PCR reads through MiXCR, storing one row per CDR3 protein. The table records more than 150,000 distinct CDR3 sequences, approximately 96% of them present only once.

The sample comprised CD8+ T cells from PBMCs. The TCR was taken from a human donor with multiple sclerosis. This chain joins TRBV2 and TRBJ2-5; 11 nucleotides match TRBD2. This CDR3 reads CASSPGLAAEETQYF. CDR3 in DNA: TGTGCCAGCAGTCCGGGACTAGCGGCCGAAGAGACCCAGTACTTC.